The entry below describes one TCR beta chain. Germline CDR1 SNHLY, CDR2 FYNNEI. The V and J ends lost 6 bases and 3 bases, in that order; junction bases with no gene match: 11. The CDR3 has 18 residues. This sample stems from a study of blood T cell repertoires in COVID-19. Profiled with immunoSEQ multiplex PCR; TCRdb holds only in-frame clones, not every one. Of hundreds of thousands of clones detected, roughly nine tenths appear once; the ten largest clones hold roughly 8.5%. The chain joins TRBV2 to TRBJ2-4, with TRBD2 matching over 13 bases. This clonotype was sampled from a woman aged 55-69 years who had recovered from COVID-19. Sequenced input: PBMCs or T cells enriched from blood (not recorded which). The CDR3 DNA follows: TGTGCCAGCAGGGCGACCGGGACTAGCGGGGCCCACAAAAACATTCAGTACTTC. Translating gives CASRATGTSGAHKNIQYF.